These 9 T cell receptor beta chains were all obtained from the same sample, sequenced in a study of blood T cells in healthy people across ages. Next came a second PCR, run for roughly 6 to 11 cycles, which used a sample-barcoded 5' primer along with a J-beta primer mix. TCRdb itself ran the 5' RACE reads through MiXCR, one entry per CDR3 protein. The sample has some 1.6 million distinct CDR3 sequences, 30% to 40% seen once; the top ten hold 11%. The sample taken for sequencing was blood. Source of these receptors: a woman between 25 and 40 years old in good health.

This clonotype was counted ten times or more. This chain uses TRBV6-5 with TRBJ2-1, with 13 bases aligning to TRBD2. V gave up 6 bases and J gave up 9 bases; unmatched junction bases: 5. The length of the CDR3 is 14 residues. Germline V CDR1 and CDR2: MNHEY, SVGAGI. Here the CDR3 reads CASRGLAGEVEQFF. The CDR3 nucleotides read TGTGCCAGCAGAGGACTAGCGGGAGAGGTTGAGCAGTTCTTC.

CDR3 region: CASHKGSVAAGELFF. The CDR3, as DNA: TGCGCCAGCCACAAAGGGAGTGTGGCCGCCGGGGAGCTGTTTTTT. V usage is TRBV5-1 and J usage is TRBJ2-2, with D possibly matching TRBD2 (5 bases). Trimming cost V 7 bases and J 6 bases, with 19 bases left between them. CDR1 and CDR2 from the germline V gene are SGHRS and YFSETQ. The CDR3 spans 15 residues.

Details on this clonotype: It may be a read error: a sequence one base away is much more abundant. CDR3 protein: CASSPRGRYYGYTF. The CDR3 DNA is TGTGCCAGCAGCCCTCGGGGGCGATACTATGGCTACACCTTC. The chain has TRBV7-2 and TRBJ1-2; weak D call: TRBD1 (6 bases). Germline V lookup: CDR1 SGHTA, CDR2 FQGNSA. The CDR3 is 14 residues long. Trimming removed 5 bases at V and 3 bases at J, with 13 bases between.

This clonotype has at least ten counts. The gene calls are TRBV10-3 and TRBJ1-2; D is ambiguous. The V end lost 4 bases, the J end lost 4 bases, and 10 bases lay between the germline ends. CDR1 is ENHRY, CDR2 SYGVKD, per germline. The CDR3 sequence is 13 residues long. This chain's CDR3 is CAISVETAYGYTF. As DNA, the CDR3 is TGTGCCATCAGTGTAGAGACTGCCTATGGCTACACCTTC.

CDR3 coding DNA: TGCAGTCTAAGCCGGACTAGCGGGAGAGGCGAGCAGTTCTTC. As protein: CSLSRTSGRGEQFF. The genes are TRBV20-1 and TRBJ2-1; 13 nucleotides match TRBD2. Germline V CDR1 and CDR2: DFQATT, SNEGSKA (reference sequence). The CDR3 has 14 residues. Unmatched junction bases numbered 11, after V lost 8 bases and J lost 10 bases.

This clonotype appeared a few times. This chain uses TRBV11-2 with TRBJ2-3, with D possibly matching TRBD1 (5 bases). CDR1 is SGHAT and CDR2 is FQNNGV in the germline V gene. This CDR3 contains 15 residues. Trimming removed 4 bases at V and 3 bases at J, with 14 bases between. In nucleotides, the CDR3 is TGTGCCAGCAGCTCCCCTGGGGCCGTGACAGATACGCAGTATTTT. It encodes CASSSPGAVTDTQYF.

The rearrangement links TRBV5-1 to TRBJ2-5, with D perhaps matching TRBD1 (5 bases). Trimming left V 4 bases short and J 1 base short, with 17 bases between. The CDR3 is made up of 16 amino acids. Per germline, CDR1 SGHRS and CDR2 YFSETQ. DNA for the CDR3: TGCGCCAGCAGCGTTTCGTTGACAGTAAGCCAAGAGACCCAGTACTTC. It yields the protein CASSVSLTVSQETQYF.

This clonotype turned up a few times. The chain recombines TRBV27 with TRBJ1-6; 9 nucleotides align to TRBD1. The V gene's germline CDR1 is MNHEY and CDR2 SMNVEV (reference sequence). The trim removed 5 bases at V and 17 bases at J, leaving 10 bases unmatched. The CDR3 runs 13 residues. CDR3 in DNA: TGTGCCAGCAGTCATCAGGGACAGGGAGTTTTCCACTTT. It yields the protein CASSHQGQGVFHF.

V gene TRBV10-3 combines with J gene TRBJ2-1; 9 bases agree with TRBD1. The germline V gene encodes CDR1 ENHRY and CDR2 SYGVKD. Trimming removed 2 bases from V and 5 bases from J; junction bases left unmatched: 4. The CDR3 spans 15 residues. This CDR3 reads CAISEGQGRNNEQFF. The DNA for the CDR3 is TGTGCCATCAGTGAGGGACAGGGGCGCAACAATGAGCAGTTCTTC.